This T cell receptor beta chain was identified during a study of CD8 T cells in ankylosing spondylitis. Notes on the study in general: Reports say disease-linked clones showed up significantly more in matched ankylosing spondylitis synovial fluid. Within ankylosing spondylitis blood, a TCR beta motif made up of seven to nine highly homologous variants appeared to be characteristic. In the blood and synovial fluid of reactive arthritis, some motif variants had been previously reported.

Concerning this clonotype itself: Its antigen is unknown.

CDR1 is SGHTA and CDR2 is FQGNSA in the germline V gene. The CDR3 has 16 amino acids. The V gene lost 1 base and the J gene lost 2 bases, with 13 bases spanning the gap. TCRdb used MiXCR to reprocess the 5' RACE reads, holding one entry per CDR3 protein. The sample holds about 130,000 distinct CDR3 sequences; about 7% are singletons and the top ten take 12%. This receptor was obtained from a male donor with ankylosing spondylitis or in good health (not recorded which). The sequenced sample was blood, either unsorted or a sorted T cell fraction (not recorded which). The chain uses TRBV7-2 and TRBJ2-3; the D is unclear. The DNA for the CDR3 is TGTGCCAGCAGCTTAGGGGCCAGGCTAATCACAGATACGCAGTATTTT. Protein product: CASSLGARLITDTQYF.